This T cell receptor (beta chain) was recorded in a study of vaccination and CD4 T cells after COVID-19. The overall study: The cells in question were stimulated using overlapping spike peptides derived from SARS-CoV-2, HCoV-NL63, HCoV-OC43 and HCoV-229E.

Cultured CD4+ T-cell DNA underwent Oncomine TCR Beta short-read sequencing. TCRdb independently ran MiXCR on the PCR reads; one entry per CDR3 protein. The sample consists of 11,000 or so distinct CDR3 sequences, around 30% of them appearing once. Per the germline V gene, CDR1 is MNHNS and CDR2 is SASEGT. The junction had 5 bases not matched to a gene; V was cut back by 6 bases and J by 7 bases. The CDR3 covers 13 residues. This clonotype appeared a few times. Its antigen is undetermined. Treatment described: roughly 10-day PBMC culture with coronavirus spike peptide pools or control peptides (ViraFEST assay).

This chain uses TRBV6-1 with TRBJ2-2, with 7 bases identical to TRBD1. Sequenced material: cultured CD4+ T cells from blood. The sequence came from a human donor with COVID-19. In DNA form, the CDR3 reads TGTGCCAGCAGAACAGGGGTTGGCGGGGAGCTGTTTTTT. Protein product: CASRTGVGGELFF.